What follows are 7 T cell receptor beta chains derived from one specimen sequenced in a study of T-cell memory formation after mild COVID-19. TCRdb re-derived calls from the 5' RACE reads in MiXCR, one entry per CDR3 protein. Found here are fewer than 700,000 distinct CDR3 sequences, 20% to 25% of them singletons; the top ten hold about 8.7%. Sequencing used PBMCs or a T cell subset sorted from them (not recorded which). The receptors stem from an adult woman who had mild COVID-19 (a few samples of this study predate the infection). Cell type and time point are not known.

This clonotype was seen a handful of times. This chain uses TRBV7-8 with TRBJ2-2, with TRBD1 identical over 7 bases. Germline V CDR1 and CDR2: SGHVS, FQNEAQ. V lost 2 bases, J lost 7 bases, and 10 bases stayed unmatched. The CDR3 consists of 16 residues. Here the CDR3 reads CASSLRSAGGIGELFF. The DNA for the CDR3 is TGTGCCAGCAGCTTAAGATCGGCAGGGGGAATCGGGGAGCTGTTTTTT.

J is TRBJ2-7 and V is TRBV7-9; 9 positions match TRBD2. In germline, CDR1 is SEHNR, CDR2 FQNEAQ (reference sequence). The length of the CDR3 is 15 residues. V was clipped by 0 bases and J by 7 bases; unmatched bases: 7. Written as DNA, the CDR3 is TGTGCCAGCAGCTTAGCACCGGGACTAGCTGGAGAGCAGTACTTC. This encodes CASSLAPGLAGEQYF.

The rearrangement joins TRBV7-3 to TRBJ2-2, with D possibly matching TRBD1 (6 bases). Germline V gene sequence: CDR1 SGHTA, CDR2 FQGTGA. Trimming pared 4 bases from V and 4 bases from J, leaving 16 bases between. This CDR3 has 16 amino acids. This chain's CDR3 is CASSSQGQIGTGELFF. The CDR3 nucleotides are TGTGCCAGCAGCTCGCAAGGACAGATCGGCACCGGGGAGCTGTTTTTT.

This clonotype came up a few times. This chain links TRBV6-2 or TRBV6-3 with TRBJ2-7, with TRBD2 matching over 9 bases. Germline loops: CDR1 MNHEY, CDR2 SVGEGT. The CDR3 spans 17 residues. The V gene end was trimmed by 0 bases and the J gene end by 1 base; junction bases not matched to a gene: 7. The chain's CDR3 is CASSYSFLAGRSYEQYF. The CDR3 region has the DNA TGTGCCAGCAGTTACTCGTTCCTAGCGGGACGGTCCTACGAGCAGTACTTC.

The genes are TRBV7-6 and TRBJ2-1; D remains ambiguous. V gave up 5 bases and J gave up 4 bases, with 21 bases separating them. Germline loops: CDR1 SGHVS, CDR2 FNYEAQ. This CDR3 contains 17 residues. The CDR3 nucleotides read TGTGCCAGCAGCCAATATGAGACACCAACGGATTACAATGAGCAGTTCTTC. As protein: CASSQYETPTDYNEQFF.

In its sample, this clonotype was seen a few times. The chain combines TRBV15 with TRBJ2-3; TRBD2 matches 9 bases. This CDR3 is 14 amino acids long. V lost 7 bases, J lost 4 bases, and 6 bases stayed unmatched. Germline lookup yields CDR1 LNHNV and CDR2 YYDKDF (reference sequence). Written as DNA, the CDR3 is TGTGCCACCACCCGGACTAGCGTCTCAGATACGCAGTATTTT. Encoded protein: CATTRTSVSDTQYF.

The rearrangement links TRBV15 to TRBJ2-5, with no clear D. Germline V CDR1 and CDR2: LNHNV, YYDKDF (reference sequence). V lost 0 bases, J lost 1 base, and 3 bases lay in between. The CDR3 loop spans 13 amino acids. Here the CDR3 reads CATSREGQETQYF. CDR3 sequence (DNA): TGTGCCACCAGCAGAGAGGGCCAAGAGACCCAGTACTTC.